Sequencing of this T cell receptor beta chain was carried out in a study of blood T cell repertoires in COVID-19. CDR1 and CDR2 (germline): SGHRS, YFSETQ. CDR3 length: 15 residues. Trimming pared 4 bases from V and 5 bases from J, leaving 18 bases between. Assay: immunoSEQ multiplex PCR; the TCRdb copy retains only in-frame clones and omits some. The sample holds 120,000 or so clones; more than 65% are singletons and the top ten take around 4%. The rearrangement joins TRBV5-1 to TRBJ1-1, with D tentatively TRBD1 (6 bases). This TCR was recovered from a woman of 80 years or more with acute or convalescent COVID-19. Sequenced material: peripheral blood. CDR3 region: CASSPLGPGATEAFF. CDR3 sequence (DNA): TGCGCCAGCAGCCCCCTGGGCCCAGGGGCAACTGAAGCTTTCTTT.